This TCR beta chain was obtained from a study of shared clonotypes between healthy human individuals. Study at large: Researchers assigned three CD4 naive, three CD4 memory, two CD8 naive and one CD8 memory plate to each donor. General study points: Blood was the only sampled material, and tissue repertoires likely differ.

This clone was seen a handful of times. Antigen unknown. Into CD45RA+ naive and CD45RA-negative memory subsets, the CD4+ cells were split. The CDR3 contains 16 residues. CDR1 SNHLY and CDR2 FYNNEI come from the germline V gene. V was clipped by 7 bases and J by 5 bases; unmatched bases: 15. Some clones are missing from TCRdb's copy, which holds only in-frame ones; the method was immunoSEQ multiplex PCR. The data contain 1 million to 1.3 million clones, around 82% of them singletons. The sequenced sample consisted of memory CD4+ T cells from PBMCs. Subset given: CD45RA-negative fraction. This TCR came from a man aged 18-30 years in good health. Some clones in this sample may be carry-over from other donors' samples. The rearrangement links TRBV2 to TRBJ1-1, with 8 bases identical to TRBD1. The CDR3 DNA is TGTGCCAGCAAGGGTGGGCAGGGGGCATTGGAGACTGAAGCTTTCTTT. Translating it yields CASKGGQGALETEAFF.